This T cell receptor (beta chain) was identified in a study of cytomegalovirus exposure and HLA in healthy donors. Notes on the study in general: It was reported that TCR beta sequences correctly inferred the HLA-A and HLA-B alleles for most subjects.

Note on this clone: Antigen specificity is unknown.

Losses at the gene ends were 1 base for V and 4 bases for J; bases not matched to a gene: 8. CDR3 length: 17 residues. The germline gives CDR1 SGHTA, CDR2 FQGNSA. Amplification used 60 Vbeta primers and 13 Jbeta primers. TCRdb's table, derived via immunoSEQ multiplex PCR, lists solely in-frame clones and lacks some. Of under 200,000 clones listed, around 79% were seen once; the top ten hold more than 0.45%. The chain couples TRBV7-2 to TRBJ2-4, with 9 bases identical to TRBD1. Sequencing input: PBMCs. This TCR was sampled from a woman between 45 and 65 years old in good health and CMV-seronegative. The CDR3 DNA reads TGTGCCAGCAGCTTAGTAGGGACAGGGTTCCCAAAAAACATTCAGTACTTC. Translated: CASSLVGTGFPKNIQYF.